The clone carrying this TCR beta chain was counted once. The record originates from a study of OX40 agonist ivuxolimab in advanced cancers. Study background: The study treated patients with ivuxolimab, an agonistic anti-OX40 (CD134) antibody.

TCRdb's copy holds only in-frame clones and misses some; the assay was immunoSEQ multiplex PCR. The data contain tens of thousands of clones, around 86% of them seen just once; the ten biggest clones take up roughly 1.1%. The sample in question was CD4+ or CD8+ T cells sorted from blood, obtained in a trial of the OX40 agonist ivuxolimab. This TCR was recovered from an adult with an advanced solid tumor such as melanoma, head and neck, liver or kidney cancer.

CDR3 nucleotides: TGTGCCAGCAGCCACTCCGGGACAGGGGGTACCGGGGAGCTGTTTTTT. This codes for CASSHSGTGGTGELFF. This chain joins TRBV5-4 and TRBJ2-2; 11 bases map to TRBD1. This CDR3 has 16 amino acids. The germline CDR1 and CDR2 sequences are SGHNT and YYREEE (reference sequence). V lost 4 bases and J lost 5; bases outside the gene matches: 7.